The TCR beta chain described here comes from a study of CXCR3-negative and CXCR3-positive naive CD8 T cells. Study-wide results and caveats: Hydrophobicity of TRB CDR3s was greater in CXCR3-positive naive cells than in CXCR3-negative naive cells.

The authors gated naive CD8+ T cells as CD45RO-CCR7+CD27+CD95-. Looked up from germline, CDR1 is SQVTM and CDR2 is ANQGSEA. The length of the CDR3 is 16 residues. With UMI labels, 5' RACE was used to prepare the TRB cDNA libraries. TCRdb reanalyzed the 5' RACE reads and collapses them to one entry per CDR3 protein, without DNA. This sample's table reports 8,200 or so distinct CDR3 sequences. Measured by frequency, this clonotype is medium-sized (0.01 to 0.1%). Its antigen is currently unknown. This sequence was found in a human donor in good health. Some clones in this sample may be carry-over from other donors' samples. Material for sequencing was naive CXCR3+ CD8+ T cells from blood. Specified subset: CD45RO-CCR7+CD27+CD95- naive CD8+ T cells expressing CXCR3 (TNR3+). The chain employs TRBV29-1 and TRBJ2-1; with no DNA, the TCRdb D assignment of TRBD2 cannot be verified. The CDR3 loop is CSVEGPTSGSYNEQFF.